The 14 T cell receptor beta chains below were found in one sample sequenced in a study of cytomegalovirus exposure and HLA in healthy donors. Researchers ran the PCR with 60 Vbeta and 13 Jbeta primers. The repertoire was sequenced with immunoSEQ multiplex PCR; TCRdb's copy has only in-frame clones and lacks some. The data include around 200,000 clones; the top ten clones carry around 0.95%. The sequenced sample was PBMCs. Receptors were obtained from a woman aged 30 to 39 in good health and CMV-seropositive.

The V and J genes are TRBV25-1 and TRBJ2-4; TRBD2 might be the D (5 bases). Trimming removed 3 bases from V and 1 base from J, with 10 bases in between. CDR1 and CDR2 (germline): MGHDK, SYGVNS. The CDR3 contains 15 residues. CDR3 bases: TGTGCCAGCAGTGACACCCGAGGGGCCAAAAACATTCAGTACTTC. It specifies CASSDTRGAKNIQYF.

The chain employs TRBV19 and TRBJ1-1; 9 bases are shared with TRBD1. Looked up from germline, CDR1 is LNHDA and CDR2 is SQIVND (reference sequence). This CDR3 is built from 14 residues. J gave up 5 bases and V 6 bases, and 7 bases lay outside the gene matches. CDR3 in DNA: TGTGCCAGTAGCACAAACAGGGGGCTTACTGAAGCTTTCTTT. Residues: CASSTNRGLTEAFF. Filled out from reference TRBV19 and TRBJ1-1, the complete variable domain reads DGGITQSPKYLFRKEGQNVTLSCEQNLNHDAMYWYRQDPGQGLRLIYYSQIVNDFQKGDIAEGYSVSREKKESFPLTVTSAQKNPTAFYLCASSTNRGLTEAFFGQGTRLTVV.

The gene calls are TRBV7-2 and TRBJ1-2; D may be TRBD1 (6 bases). In germline, CDR1 is SGHTA, CDR2 FQGNSA. Trimming took 6 bases from V and 4 from J, leaving 15 bases between them. This CDR3 region has 14 residues. The CDR3 DNA sequence: TGTGCCAGCAGTACCGGGACATCGGGCTATGGCTACACCTTC. Its translation is CASSTGTSGYGYTF.

V and J are TRBV12-5 and TRBJ2-1, with D tentatively TRBD1 (6 bases). The V end lost 2 bases, the J end lost 4 bases, and 15 bases lay between the germline ends. Germline V gene data show CDR1 as LGHNT and CDR2 as FRNRAP. The CDR3 is 16 residues long. The CDR3 sequence is CASGLTQQGSYNEQFF. The CDR3 bases are TGTGCTAGTGGTTTGACCCAACAGGGATCATACAATGAGCAGTTCTTC.

The genes are TRBV5-1 and TRBJ2-2; 11 positions agree with TRBD2. The V segment lost 1 base and the J segment 5 bases; nucleotides outside the gene matches: 4. CDR3 length: 16 amino acids. Germline loops: CDR1 SGHRS, CDR2 YFSETQ. The CDR3 coding sequence is TGCGCCAGCAGCTTGATTCTAGCGGGGGGAACCGGGGAGCTGTTTTTT. Translating it yields CASSLILAGGTGELFF.

The chain is built from TRBV19 and TRBJ1-1; D may be TRBD1 (5 bases). The V end lost 3 bases, the J end lost 2 bases, and 13 bases lay between the germline ends. CDR1 is LNHDA, CDR2 SQIVND, per germline (reference sequence). CDR3 length: 15 residues. CDR3 amino acids: CASSIGMTDNTEAFF. In nucleotides, the CDR3 is TGTGCCAGTAGTATCGGAATGACAGACAACACTGAAGCTTTCTTT.

The chain recombines TRBV7-7 with TRBJ2-7; D call uncertain. This CDR3 has 13 residues. The V end lost 4 bases, the J end lost 5 bases, and 12 bases lay between the germline ends. The germline CDR1 and CDR2 sequences are SSHAT and FNYEAQ (reference sequence). In DNA form, the CDR3 reads TGTGCCAGCAGCTCAGGCCCCCCCAACGAGCAGTACTTC. It yields the protein CASSSGPPNEQYF.

This chain links TRBV10-1 with TRBJ2-7, with 7 nucleotides matching TRBD1. Germline CDR1 and CDR2: WNHNN and SYGVQD (reference sequence). The CDR3 runs to 14 residues. Trimming at V came to 5 bases and at J to 2 bases, leaving 6 bases not matched to a gene. The CDR3 protein is CASSPGTDAYEQYF. The CDR3, as DNA: TGCGCCAGCAGTCCGGGGACAGACGCCTACGAGCAGTACTTC.

The J gene is TRBJ2-5, the V gene TRBV4-3, with D perhaps matching TRBD2 (6 bases). The end of the DNA is better explained by TRBJ2-7, so the J call may be wrong. CDR1 LGHNA and CDR2 YSLEER come from the germline V gene. This CDR3 comprises 18 residues. CDR3 DNA: TGCGCCAGCAGCCAAGAGGTTAGCGGATCTCAAGGCAACTACGAGCAGTACTTC. Residues: CASSQEVSGSQGNYEQYF.

This chain joins TRBV30 and TRBJ2-2; 11 bases align to TRBD1. In germline, CDR1 is GTSNPN, CDR2 SVGIG (reference sequence). This CDR3 contains 14 residues. V trimming: 3 bases; J trimming: 6 bases; junction bases outside the gene matches: 3. CDR3 DNA sequence: TGTGCCTGGAGGTCGGGACAGGGGGCCGGGGAGCTGTTTTTT. Translated: CAWRSGQGAGELFF.

J is TRBJ2-7 and V is TRBV28; D is unclear. Germline V CDR1 and CDR2: MDHEN, SYDVKM. The CDR3 is 11 amino acids. V lost 3 bases to trimming and J lost 6 bases, with 6 bases between them. Here the CDR3 reads CASSFQREQYF. Written as DNA, the CDR3 is TGTGCCAGCAGTTTCCAGCGCGAGCAGTACTTC.

V usage is TRBV29-1 and J usage is TRBJ2-7; 9 bases line up with TRBD1. CDR1 and CDR2 (germline): SQVTM, ANQGSEA. V was clipped by 4 bases and J by 3 bases; unmatched bases: 7. This CDR3 is 14 amino acids long. CDR3 region: CSVAQRQGGYEQYF. The CDR3 coding sequence is TGCAGCGTTGCCCAACGACAGGGGGGCTACGAGCAGTACTTC.

V gene TRBV5-1 combines with J gene TRBJ2-2; possible D gene TRBD1, 7 bases. Trimming shortened V by 0 bases and J by 0 bases, and 15 bases separated the two germline ends. The CDR3 extends over 18 amino acids. CDR1 is SGHRS and CDR2 is YFSETQ in the germline V gene. CDR3 residues: CASSLVFGGGANTGELFF. CDR3 DNA sequence: TGCGCCAGCAGCTTGGTATTTGGAGGGGGCGCGAACACCGGGGAGCTGTTTTTT.

This chain joins TRBV7-9 and TRBJ1-3; D remains unclear. Trimming shortened V by 5 bases and J by 0 bases, and 17 bases separated the two germline ends. The V gene's germline CDR1 is SEHNR and CDR2 FQNEAQ (reference sequence). The CDR3 runs 17 residues. CDR3 sequence reads: CASSPRGTLGSGNTIYF. The CDR3 nucleotides are TGTGCCAGCAGCCCGCGGGGTACACTCGGCTCTGGAAACACCATATATTTT.